One and the same sample provided the 9 T cell receptor beta chains below, sequenced in a study of breast tumors, draining lymph nodes, adjacent tissues. MiXCR was run by TCRdb on the multiplex PCR reads, yielding one entry per CDR3 protein. Seen here are about 140,000 distinct CDR3 sequences, about 33% observed once, and the top ten hold 2.3%. The lymph nodes were axillary draining lymph nodes from breast cancer patients. The sequenced material came from axillary lymph node tissue. Receptors originate from a female donor with breast cancer. Some clones in this sample may be carry-over from other donors' samples.

The J gene is TRBJ2-1, the V gene TRBV20-1, with 12 bases identical to TRBD2. CDR3 size: 15 residues. Germline V lookup: CDR1 DFQATT, CDR2 SNEGSKA (reference sequence). Trimming at V came to 1 base and at J to 4 bases, leaving 2 bases not matched to a gene. CDR3 protein: CSARVTSGGYNEQFF. Here the CDR3 DNA reads TGCAGTGCTAGAGTGACTAGCGGGGGTTACAATGAGCAGTTCTTC.

Ten or more counts support this clonotype. CDR3 bases: TGTGCCAGCAGCCCTACGGGGGGGCCCTCCTACAATGAGCAGTTCTTC. It codes for CASSPTGGPSYNEQFF. This chain uses TRBV7-9 with TRBJ2-1, with 8 bases that match TRBD2. The junction had 6 bases not matched to a gene; V was cut back by 5 bases and J by 0 bases. This CDR3 has 16 amino acids. The V gene's germline CDR1 is SEHNR and CDR2 FQNEAQ (reference sequence).

Note on this clonotype: A read error is likely, as this CDR3 ends without the conserved phenylalanine or tryptophan. The chain has TRBV20-1 and TRBJ1-6, with 12 bases that match TRBD1. Germline V gene sequence: CDR1 DFQATT, CDR2 SNEGSKA (reference sequence). The trim removed 1 base at V and 6 bases at J, leaving 4 bases unmatched. This CDR3 has 16 residues. The CDR3 DNA follows: TGCAGTGCTAGAGCCCGGGACAGGGGGCCTAATTCACCCCTCCACCTT. Translated: CSARARDRGPNSPLHL.

The sample holds a few counts of this clonotype. Relative to the germline gene, one junction end is altered; a read error may explain this. The rearrangement uses TRBV7-7 and TRBJ1-1; D is ambiguous. The germline V gene encodes CDR1 SSHAT and CDR2 FNYEAQ (reference sequence). The CDR3 extends over 13 amino acids. As DNA, the CDR3 is TGTGCTAGCAGCCCCGTCATGAACACTGAAGCTTTCTTT. Protein product: CASSPVMNTEAFF.

Ten or more counts support this clonotype. The rearrangement links TRBV11-2 to TRBJ2-7, with no clear D. This CDR3 region has 14 residues. CDR1 and CDR2 from the germline V gene are SGHAT and FQNNGV. Trimming left V 0 bases short and J 1 base short, with 7 bases between. The CDR3 bases are TGTGCCAGCAGCTTAGATCCGCGGTCCTACGAGCAGTACGTC. This codes for CASSLDPRSYEQYV.

In this sample, this clonotype turned up many times. The genes are TRBV12-3 or TRBV12-4 and TRBJ1-5, with D unresolved. The CDR3 covers 14 residues. V was cut by 5 bases and J by 2 bases, with 10 bases left in between. CDR3 loop: CASSQGRGNQPQHF. DNA for the CDR3: TGTGCCAGCAGTCAAGGTCGGGGCAATCAGCCCCAGCATTTT.

Comments on this clonotype: One end of the junction varies from germline; a read error may be responsible. The V and J genes are TRBV6-6 and TRBJ1-5, with D maybe TRBD1 (6 bases). Germline loops: CDR1 MNHNY, CDR2 SVGAGI (reference sequence). The CDR3 is made up of 15 amino acids. CDR3 DNA sequence: TGTGCCAGCAGTCACTCAACAGGGTCGGGACAGCCCCAGCATTTT. Translation gives CASSHSTGSGQPQHF.

This clonotype occurred many times. As DNA, the CDR3 is TGTGCCAGCAGCCAAAAGGGGACTGGAAACACCATATATTTT. Translated, it gives CASSQKGTGNTIYF. The V call is TRBV16, the J call TRBJ1-3; D might be TRBD1 (5 bases). The ends were cut back, 2 bases at V and 2 bases at J, with 7 bases in the middle. From germline, CDR1 is KGHSY and CDR2 FQNENV. This CDR3 has 14 residues.

This clonotype was recorded many times. V is TRBV18 and J is TRBJ2-7; possibly TRBD2 for D (5 bases). The CDR3 length is 12 residues. Germline CDR1 and CDR2: KGHSH and LQKENI. Between the trimmed V and J ends, which lost 3 bases and 5 bases, there was a span of 8 bases. CDR3 sequence: CASSPGRHEQYF. In DNA, the CDR3 is TGTGCCAGCTCACCTGGGAGACACGAGCAGTACTTC.